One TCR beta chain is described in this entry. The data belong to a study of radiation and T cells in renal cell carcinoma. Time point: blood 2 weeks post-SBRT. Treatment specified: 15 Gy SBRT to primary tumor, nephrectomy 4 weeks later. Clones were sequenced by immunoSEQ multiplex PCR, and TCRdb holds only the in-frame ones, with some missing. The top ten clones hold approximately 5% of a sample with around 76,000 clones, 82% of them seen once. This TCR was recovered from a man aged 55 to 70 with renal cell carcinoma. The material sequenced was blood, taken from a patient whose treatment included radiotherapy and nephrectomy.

CDR3 bases: TGTGCCAGCAGCGTACGACTAGCGGGGAACACCGGGGAGCTGTTTTTT. Translating gives CASSVRLAGNTGELFF. This sequence joins TRBV7-2 and TRBJ2-2; 10 bases are a match to TRBD2. From germline, CDR1 is SGHTA and CDR2 FQGNSA. This CDR3 has 16 amino acids. V was clipped by 5 bases and J by 1 base; unmatched bases: 4. Together with reference TRBV7-2 and TRBJ2-2, the CDR3 gives the full variable domain: GAGVSQSPSNKVTEKGKDVELRCDPISGHTALYWYRQSLGQGLEFLIYFQGNSAPDKSGLPSDRFSAERTGGSVSTLTIQRTQQEDSAVYLCASSVRLAGNTGELFFGEGSRLTVL.